Listed below are T cell receptor beta chains from one sample, sequenced in a study of OX40 agonist ivuxolimab in advanced cancers. Profiling relied on immunoSEQ multiplex PCR, and the TCRdb table lists in-frame clones only, not all of them. This table holds 83,000 or so clones, 70% to 90% found once. The sample in question was CD4+ or CD8+ T cells sorted from blood, obtained in a trial of the OX40 agonist ivuxolimab. These receptor sequences come from an adult with an advanced solid tumor such as melanoma, head and neck, liver or kidney cancer. Both conserved end residues are part of each CDR3. The D gene is left open where the match is weak. Part of the rows lack a size; the others show once, few, many or a class for expanded clones.

TRBJ1-2 . TRBV5-1 . 15 CASSSNGGRAYGYTF TGCGCCAGCAGCAGCAATGGGGGGCGAGCCTATGGCTACACCTTC
TRBJ2-2 . TRBV6-1 TRBD2 18 CASSEDGGRAWGTGELFF TGTGCCAGCAGTGAGGATGGCGGGAGGGCCTGGGGCACCGGGGAGCTGTTTTTT
TRBJ1-4 . TRBV25-1 TRBD1 15 CASSETKGAREKLFF TGTGCCAGCAGTGAAACAAAGGGGGCGCGTGAAAAACTGTTTTTT
TRBJ2-5 few TRBV18 . 13 CASSPRQGETQYF TGTGCCAGCTCACCACGTCAGGGAGAGACCCAGTACTTC
TRBJ2-2 . TRBV5-6 . 14 CASSLPVGTGELFF TGTGCCAGCAGCTTGCCCGTAGGCACCGGGGAGCTGTTTTTT
TRBJ1-4 . TRBV11-2 . 14 CASAGGRTNEKLFF TGTGCCAGCGCCGGCGGAAGAACTAATGAAAAACTGTTTTTT
TRBJ2-1 . TRBV5-4 . 17 CASSLGARGGPYNEQFF TGTGCCAGCAGCTTGGGGGCGAGAGGGGGACCTTACAATGAGCAGTTCTTC
TRBJ2-7 . TRBV6-6 TRBD1 14 CASSSGQESHEQYF TGTGCCAGCAGTTCGGGACAGGAATCCCACGAGCAGTACTTC
TRBJ2-1 . TRBV7-2 TRBD2 15 CASNQGRGIYNEQFF TGTGCCAGCAATCAAGGGCGGGGGATCTACAATGAGCAGTTCTTC
TRBJ1-2 . TRBV6-5 . 13 CASSPGRNYGYAF TGTGCCAGCAGCCCCGGTAGAAACTATGGCTACGCCTTC
TRBJ2-1 once TRBV13 . 13 CASFRLGGTEQFF TGTGCCAGCTTTCGGCTCGGGGGAACCGAGCAGTTCTTC
TRBJ1-5 . TRBV6-5 TRBD1 15 CASSSGQGDNQPQHF TGTGCCAGCAGTTCGGGACAGGGGGATAATCAGCCCCAGCATTTT
TRBJ2-1 . TRBV5-8 TRBD2 15 CASSRSGRVGNEQFF TGTGCCAGCAGCCGTAGCGGGAGGGTTGGCAATGAGCAGTTCTTC
TRBJ1-1 . TRBV5-1 . 14 CASSLDTSGTEAFF TGCGCCAGCAGCTTGGACACCTCGGGGACTGAAGCTTTCTTT
TRBJ1-2 . TRBV4-3 TRBD1 15 CASSFRTGSNYGYTF TGCGCCAGCAGCTTTAGGACAGGCTCTAACTATGGCTACACCTTC
TRBJ2-3 . TRBV4-1 TRBD2 16 CASSHGTSGGTDTQYF TGCGCCAGCAGCCACGGGACTAGCGGGGGGACAGATACGCAGTATTTT
TRBJ2-1 . TRBV4-3 . 16 CASSQELQGSYNEQFF TGCGCCAGCAGCCAAGAATTGCAGGGGTCCTACAATGAGCAGTTCTTC
TRBJ1-5 . TRBV6-5 TRBD1 13 CASIDRGTQPQHF TGTGCCAGCATCGACAGGGGGACTCAGCCCCAGCATTTT
TRBJ2-1 . TRBV19 . 15 CASSMGRGAYNEQFF TGTGCCAGTAGTATGGGTAGGGGGGCCTACAATGAGCAGTTCTTC
TRBJ2-7 . TRBV10-3 . 12 CAISEPGSEQYF TGTGCCATCAGTGAGCCTGGAAGCGAGCAGTACTTC
TRBJ2-3 once TRBV5-1 . 15 CASSPRGIYTDTQYF TGCGCCAGCAGCCCGAGGGGGATTTACACAGATACGCAGTATTTT
TRBJ1-1 once TRBV13 . 16 CASSPDGDGMNTEAFF TGTGCCAGCAGCCCCGATGGGGATGGGATGAACACTGAAGCTTTCTTT
TRBJ2-3 . TRBV4-1 TRBD2 15 CASSATSGGTDTQYF TGCGCCAGCAGCGCGACTAGCGGGGGGACAGATACGCAGTATTTT
TRBJ2-3 . TRBV5-8 TRBD1 14 CASSWGQGLDTQYF TGTGCCAGCAGCTGGGGACAGGGACTAGATACGCAGTATTTT
TRBJ1-2 . TRBV6-6 . 12 CAGQGENYGYTF TGTGCCGGCCAGGGTGAGAACTATGGCTACACCTTC
TRBJ2-7 . TRBV5-1 TRBD1 15 CASSVGQAFRNEQYF TGCGCCAGCAGCGTGGGACAGGCTTTCCGGAACGAGCAGTACTTC
TRBJ1-3 . TRBV7-2 . 16 CASSLQPGPAGNTIYF TGTGCCAGCAGCCTCCAACCCGGGCCCGCTGGAAACACCATATATTTT
TRBJ1-6 . TRBV6-6 TRBD1 14 CASRLGQVGSPLHF TGTGCCAGCAGATTGGGACAGGTGGGTTCACCCCTCCACTTT
TRBJ2-7 once TRBV27 TRBD2 15 CASSTTSGRPYEQYF TGTGCCAGCAGTACGACTAGCGGGAGACCCTACGAGCAGTACTTC
TRBJ2-1 . TRBV9 TRBD2 16 CASSTRPGTSRSEQFF TGTGCCAGCAGCACCCGACCCGGGACTAGTCGTTCTGAGCAGTTCTTC
TRBJ2-7 . TRBV14 . 14 CASSLRQSSYEQYF TGTGCCAGCAGCCTACGACAGAGCTCCTACGAGCAGTACTTC
TRBJ1-1 . TRBV6-5 . 13 CASSQGGNTEAFF TGTGCCAGCAGTCAAGGGGGGAACACTGAAGCTTTCTTT
TRBJ2-1 few TRBV29-1 . 11 CSVLVSNEQFF TGCAGCGTACTAGTTTCCAATGAGCAGTTCTTC
TRBJ1-2 . TRBV5-6 . 15 CASSPPTGDAYGYTF TGTGCCAGCAGCCCCCCCACCGGAGATGCCTATGGCTACACCTTC
TRBJ1-5 . TRBV6-6 . 14 CASSSRGMNQPQHF TGTGCCAGCAGTTCACGAGGAATGAATCAGCCCCAGCATTTT
TRBJ2-7 few TRBV29-1 TRBD1 14 CSVSGGQGAYEQYF TGCAGCGTTTCCGGCGGACAGGGGGCCTACGAGCAGTACTTC
TRBJ2-5 once TRBV5-1 TRBD1 16 CASSQSGTGVRLTQYF TGCGCCAGCAGCCAGTCCGGGACAGGGGTACGATTGACCCAGTACTTC
TRBJ2-7 . TRBV30 . 13 CALEGGQDYEQYF TGTGCCTTAGAGGGGGGGCAGGACTACGAGCAGTACTTC
TRBJ2-7 . TRBV6-6 . 13 CASREGGPYEQYF TGTGCCAGCAGAGAAGGGGGGCCCTACGAGCAGTACTTC
TRBJ2-7 . TRBV19 . 14 CASSVERRSYEQYF TGTGCCAGTAGTGTGGAGCGGAGATCCTACGAGCAGTACTTC
TRBJ1-5 . TRBV7-8 . 15 CASSLALGGNQPQHF TGTGCCAGCAGCTTAGCCCTGGGGGGGAATCAGCCCCAGCATTTT
TRBJ2-2 . TRBV7-3 TRBD2 17 CASSLRTWRGGSRELFF TGTGCCAGCAGCTTAAGAACGTGGCGGGGGGGAAGCCGGGAGCTGTTTTTT
TRBJ2-3 . TRBV2 . 14 CASRRDSSTDTQYF TGTGCCAGCAGGCGGGACAGTAGCACAGATACGCAGTATTTT
TRBJ2-7 . TRBV4-2 . 14 CASSRGSGNYEQYF TGTGCCAGCAGCCGGGGTTCGGGAAACTACGAGCAGTACTTC
TRBJ2-1 . TRBV6-6 . 15 CASSYQTSGRNEQFF TGTGCCAGCAGTTACCAGACTAGTGGGCGCAATGAGCAGTTCTTC
TRBJ2-7 . TRBV5-6 . 11 CASSVGREQYF TGTGCCAGCAGCGTGGGAAGGGAGCAGTACTTC
TRBJ2-3 once TRBV5-1 . 15 CASSLGLGWTDTQYF TGCGCCAGCAGCTTGGGTCTGGGTTGGACAGATACGCAGTATTTT
TRBJ2-2 . TRBV6-6 . 15 CASSYGSRNTGELFF TGTGCCAGCAGTTACGGGAGCAGGAACACCGGGGAGCTGTTTTTT
TRBJ2-3 once TRBV2 TRBD2 15 CASSPRTSGTDTQYF TGTGCCAGCAGTCCGCGGACTAGCGGAACAGATACGCAGTATTTT
TRBJ1-1 . TRBV6-4 . 13 CASSLEGNTEAFF TGTGCCAGCAGCCTGGAGGGGAACACTGAAGCTTTCTTT
TRBJ1-1 . TRBV6-5 . 14 CASKTGGMNTEAFF TGTGCCAGCAAAACGGGGGGGATGAACACTGAAGCTTTCTTT
TRBJ1-1 few TRBV5-1 . 14 CASSLGRENTEAFF TGCGCCAGCAGCCTCGGGCGGGAGAACACTGAAGCTTTCTTT
TRBJ2-4 . TRBV19 . 16 CASSEPGTLAKNIQYF TGTGCCAGTAGTGAACCGGGGACCTTAGCCAAAAACATTCAGTACTTC
TRBJ2-5 . TRBV6-6 TRBD1 14 CASSLTGVGQTQYF TGTGCCAGCAGTTTGACAGGGGTTGGGCAGACCCAGTACTTC
TRBJ2-1 . TRBV11-2 . 14 CASSQNVQGHEQFF TGTGCCAGCAGCCAGAACGTACAGGGCCATGAGCAGTTCTTC
TRBJ2-1 . TRBV27 TRBD2 17 CASSDPGLAGVYNEQFF TGTGCCAGCAGTGATCCGGGACTAGCGGGAGTATACAATGAGCAGTTCTTC
TRBJ2-7 . TRBV29-1 . 14 CSVEERWQAHEQYF TGCAGCGTTGAAGAGAGGTGGCAGGCCCACGAGCAGTACTTC
TRBJ1-6 . TRBV6-5 . 14 CASKADSYNSPLHF TGTGCCAGCAAGGCGGACAGCTATAATTCACCCCTCCACTTT
TRBJ1-2 . TRBV29-1 . 15 CSVQIGASSQGGYTF TGCAGCGTTCAGATCGGCGCGTCAAGTCAGGGGGGCTACACCTTC